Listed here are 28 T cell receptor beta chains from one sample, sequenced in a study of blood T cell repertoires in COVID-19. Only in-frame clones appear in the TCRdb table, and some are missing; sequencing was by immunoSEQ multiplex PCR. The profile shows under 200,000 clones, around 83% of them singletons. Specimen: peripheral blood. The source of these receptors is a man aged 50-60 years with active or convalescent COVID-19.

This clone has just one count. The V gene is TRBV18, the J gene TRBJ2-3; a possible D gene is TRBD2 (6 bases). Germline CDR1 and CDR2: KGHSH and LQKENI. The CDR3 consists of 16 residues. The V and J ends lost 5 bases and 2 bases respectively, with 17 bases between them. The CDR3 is CASSNGRAANTDTQYF. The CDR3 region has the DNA TGTGCCAGCTCAAACGGGAGAGCCGCGAACACAGATACGCAGTATTTT.

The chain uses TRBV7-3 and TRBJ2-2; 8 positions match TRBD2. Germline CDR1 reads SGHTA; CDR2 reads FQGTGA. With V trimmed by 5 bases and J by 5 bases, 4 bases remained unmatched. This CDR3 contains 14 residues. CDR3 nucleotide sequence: TGTGCCAGCAGCATTAGCGGGGCGACCGGGGAGCTGTTTTTT. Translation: CASSISGATGELFF.

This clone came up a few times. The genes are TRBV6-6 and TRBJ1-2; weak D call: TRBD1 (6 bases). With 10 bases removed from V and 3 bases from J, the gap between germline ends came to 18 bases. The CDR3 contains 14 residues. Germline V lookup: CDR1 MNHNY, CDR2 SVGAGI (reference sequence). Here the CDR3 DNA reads TGTGCCACCCACCAGGGGCCTCAACACTATGGCTACACCTTC. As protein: CATHQGPQHYGYTF.

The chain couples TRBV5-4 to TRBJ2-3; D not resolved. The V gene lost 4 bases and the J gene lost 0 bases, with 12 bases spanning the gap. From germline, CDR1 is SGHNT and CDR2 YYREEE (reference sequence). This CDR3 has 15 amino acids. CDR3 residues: CASSTQLHSTDTQYF. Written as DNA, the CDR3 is TGTGCCAGCAGCACGCAACTCCACAGCACAGATACGCAGTATTTT.

CDR3 nucleotides: TGTGCCAGCAGTCCGACAGGAACTCACTTGGAGACCCAGTACTTC. Translation: CASSPTGTHLETQYF. The gene calls are TRBV28 and TRBJ2-5, with D maybe TRBD1 (6 bases). The V gene lost 5 bases and the J gene lost 5 bases, with 18 bases spanning the gap. Germline loops: CDR1 MDHEN, CDR2 SYDVKM. This CDR3 region has 15 residues. The full variable domain, in which reference TRBV28 and TRBJ2-5 provide the parts outside the CDR3, is DVKVTQSSRYLVKRTGEKVFLECVQDMDHENMFWYRQDPGLGLRLIYFSYDVKMKEKGDIPEGYSVSREKKERFSLILESASTNQTSMYLCASSPTGTHLETQYFGPGTRLLVL.

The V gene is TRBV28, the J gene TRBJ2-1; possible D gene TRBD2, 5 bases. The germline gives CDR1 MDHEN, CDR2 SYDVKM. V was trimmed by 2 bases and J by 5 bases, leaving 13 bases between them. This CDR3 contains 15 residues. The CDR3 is CASSLQSSLNNEQFF. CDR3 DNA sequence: TGTGCCAGCAGTTTACAGTCTAGCCTAAACAATGAGCAGTTCTTC.

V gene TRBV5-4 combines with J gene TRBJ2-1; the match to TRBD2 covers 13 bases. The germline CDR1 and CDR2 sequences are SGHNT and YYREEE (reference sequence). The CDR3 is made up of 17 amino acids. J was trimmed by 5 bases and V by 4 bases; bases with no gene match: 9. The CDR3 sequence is CASSQRLAGGRNNEQFF. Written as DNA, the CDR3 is TGTGCCAGCAGCCAAAGACTAGCGGGGGGCCGGAACAATGAGCAGTTCTTC.

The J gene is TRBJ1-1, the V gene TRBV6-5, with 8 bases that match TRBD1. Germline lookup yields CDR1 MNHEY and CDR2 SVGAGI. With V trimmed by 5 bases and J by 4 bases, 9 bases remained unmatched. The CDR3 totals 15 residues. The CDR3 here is CASSSQGASRTEAFF. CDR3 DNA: TGTGCCAGCAGTAGCCAGGGGGCGTCCCGCACTGAAGCTTTCTTT.

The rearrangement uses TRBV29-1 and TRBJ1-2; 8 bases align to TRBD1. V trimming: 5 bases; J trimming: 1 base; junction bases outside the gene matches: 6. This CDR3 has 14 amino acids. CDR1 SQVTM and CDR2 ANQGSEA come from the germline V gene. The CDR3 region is CSVPQGAYNYGYTF. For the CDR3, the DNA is TGCAGCGTTCCGCAGGGGGCGTATAACTATGGCTACACCTTC.

The CDR3 here is CASSFDRGNYNEQFF. The CDR3 bases are TGCGCCAGCAGCTTTGATCGCGGGAACTACAATGAGCAGTTCTTC. The V call is TRBV5-1, the J call TRBJ2-1; D is perhaps TRBD2 (6 bases). The CDR3 has 15 amino acids. Trimming took 2 bases from V and 3 from J, leaving 12 bases between them. From germline, CDR1 is SGHRS and CDR2 YFSETQ. Based on the CDR3 plus reference TRBV5-1 and TRBJ2-1, the full variable domain is KAGVTQTPRYLIKTRGQQVTLSCSPISGHRSVSWYQQTPGQGLQFLFEYFSETQRNKGNFPGRFSGRQFSNSRSEMNVSTLELGDSALYLCASSFDRGNYNEQFFGPGTRLTVL.

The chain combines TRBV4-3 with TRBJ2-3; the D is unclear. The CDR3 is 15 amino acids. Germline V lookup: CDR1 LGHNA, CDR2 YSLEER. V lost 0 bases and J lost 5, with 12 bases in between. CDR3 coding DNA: TGCGCCAGCAGCCAAGATGCGGTCGAATTAGATACGCAGTATTTT. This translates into CASSQDAVELDTQYF.

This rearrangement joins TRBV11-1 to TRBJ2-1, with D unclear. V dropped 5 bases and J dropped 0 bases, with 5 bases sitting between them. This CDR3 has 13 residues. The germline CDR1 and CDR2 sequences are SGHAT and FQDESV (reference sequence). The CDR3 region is CASSPSSYNEQFF. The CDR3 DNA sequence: TGTGCCAGCAGCCCTAGCTCCTACAATGAGCAGTTCTTC. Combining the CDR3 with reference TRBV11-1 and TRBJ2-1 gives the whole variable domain EAEVAQSPRYKITEKSQAVAFWCDPISGHATLYWYRQILGQGPELLVQFQDESVVDDSQLPKDRFSAERLKGVDSTLKIQPAELGDSAMYLCASSPSSYNEQFFGPGTRLTVL.

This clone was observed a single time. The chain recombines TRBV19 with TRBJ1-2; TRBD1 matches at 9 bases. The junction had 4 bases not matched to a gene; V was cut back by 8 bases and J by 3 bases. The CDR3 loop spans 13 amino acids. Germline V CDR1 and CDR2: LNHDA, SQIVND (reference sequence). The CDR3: CASHRGRYYGYTF. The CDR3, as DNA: TGTGCCAGTCACAGGGGGCGATACTATGGCTACACCTTC.

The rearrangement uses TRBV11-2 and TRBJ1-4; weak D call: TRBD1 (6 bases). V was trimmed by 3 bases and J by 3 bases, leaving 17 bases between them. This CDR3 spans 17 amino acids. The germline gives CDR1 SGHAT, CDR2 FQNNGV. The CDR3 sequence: CASSFTTGPAANEKLFF. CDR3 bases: TGTGCCAGCAGCTTTACGACAGGACCCGCAGCTAATGAAAAACTGTTTTTT. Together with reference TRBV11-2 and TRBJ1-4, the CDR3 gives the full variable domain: EAGVAQSPRYKIIEKRQSVAFWCNPISGHATLYWYQQILGQGPKLLIQFQNNGVVDDSQLPKDRFSAERLKGVDSTLKIQPAKLEDSAVYLCASSFTTGPAANEKLFFGSGTQLSVL.

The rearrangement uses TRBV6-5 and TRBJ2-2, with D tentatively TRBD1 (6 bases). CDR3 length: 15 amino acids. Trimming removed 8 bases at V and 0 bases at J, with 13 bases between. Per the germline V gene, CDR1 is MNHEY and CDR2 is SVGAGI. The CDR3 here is CASGFRGTNTGELFF. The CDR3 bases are TGTGCCAGCGGATTCAGGGGCACGAACACCGGGGAGCTGTTTTTT.

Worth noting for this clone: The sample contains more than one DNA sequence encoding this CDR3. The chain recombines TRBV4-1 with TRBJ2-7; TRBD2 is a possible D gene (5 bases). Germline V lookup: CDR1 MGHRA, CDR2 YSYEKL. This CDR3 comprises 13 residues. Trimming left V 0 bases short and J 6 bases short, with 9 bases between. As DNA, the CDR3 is TGCGCCAGCAGCCAAGATGCCGGGGTCGAGCAGTACTTC. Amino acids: CASSQDAGVEQYF.

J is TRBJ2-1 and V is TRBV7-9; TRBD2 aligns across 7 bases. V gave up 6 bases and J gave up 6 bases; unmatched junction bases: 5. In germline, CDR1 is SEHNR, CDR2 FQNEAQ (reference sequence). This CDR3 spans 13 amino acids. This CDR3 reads CASRGGTANEQFF. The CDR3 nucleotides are TGTGCCAGCAGGGGGGGGACCGCCAATGAGCAGTTCTTC.

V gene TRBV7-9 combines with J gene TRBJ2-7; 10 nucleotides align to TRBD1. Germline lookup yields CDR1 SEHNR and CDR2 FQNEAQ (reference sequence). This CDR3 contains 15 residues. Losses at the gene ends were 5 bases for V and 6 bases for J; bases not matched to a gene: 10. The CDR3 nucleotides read TGTGCCAGCAGCCGGACCGGGACAGGGGTTTCCGAGCAGTACTTC. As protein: CASSRTGTGVSEQYF.

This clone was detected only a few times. The CDR3 coding sequence is TGTGCCAGCAGCCTATATATGAACACTGAAGCTTTCTTT. Its translation: CASSLYMNTEAFF. The gene calls are TRBV11-3 and TRBJ1-1; no clear D gene. Germline loops: CDR1 SGHNT, CDR2 YENEEA. The CDR3 totals 13 residues. Trimming pared 5 bases from V and 0 bases from J, leaving 7 bases between.

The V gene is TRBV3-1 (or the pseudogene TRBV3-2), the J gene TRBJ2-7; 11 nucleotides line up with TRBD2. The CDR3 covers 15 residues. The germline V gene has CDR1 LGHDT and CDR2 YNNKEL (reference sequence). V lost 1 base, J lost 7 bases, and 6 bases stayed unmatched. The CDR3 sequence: CASSQVVAGGREQYF. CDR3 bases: TGTGCCAGCAGCCAAGTCGTAGCGGGGGGGCGGGAGCAGTACTTC.

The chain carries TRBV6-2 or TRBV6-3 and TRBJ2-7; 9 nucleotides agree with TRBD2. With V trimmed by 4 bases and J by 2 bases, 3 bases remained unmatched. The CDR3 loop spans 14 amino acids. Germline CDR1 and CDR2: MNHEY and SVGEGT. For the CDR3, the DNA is TGTGCCAGCAGTTCTAGCGGGGCAACCTACGAGCAGTACTTC. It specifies CASSSSGATYEQYF.

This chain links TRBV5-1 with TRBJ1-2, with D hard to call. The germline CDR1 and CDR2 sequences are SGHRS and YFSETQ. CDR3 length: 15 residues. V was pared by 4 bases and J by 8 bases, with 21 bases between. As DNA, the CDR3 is TGCGCCAGCAGCATACGCCTGGGCCCCCTCCCGGGCTACACCTTC. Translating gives CASSIRLGPLPGYTF.

CDR3: CASSLGLAGLYEQYF. CDR3 nucleotide sequence: TGTGCCAGCAGCTTAGGGTTAGCGGGCTTATACGAGCAGTACTTC. The rearrangement uses TRBV7-2 and TRBJ2-7, with 7 bases fitting TRBD2. J lost 4 bases, V lost 1 base, and 7 bases had no gene match. CDR3 length equals 15 residues. Germline V gene data show CDR1 as SGHTA and CDR2 as FQGNSA.

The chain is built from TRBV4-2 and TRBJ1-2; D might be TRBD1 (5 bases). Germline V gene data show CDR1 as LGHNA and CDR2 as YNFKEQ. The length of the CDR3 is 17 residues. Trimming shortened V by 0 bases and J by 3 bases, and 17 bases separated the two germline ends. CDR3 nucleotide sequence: TGTGCCAGCAGCCAAGACCTGGGGGGTGTAATTTACTATGGCTACACCTTC. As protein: CASSQDLGGVIYYGYTF.

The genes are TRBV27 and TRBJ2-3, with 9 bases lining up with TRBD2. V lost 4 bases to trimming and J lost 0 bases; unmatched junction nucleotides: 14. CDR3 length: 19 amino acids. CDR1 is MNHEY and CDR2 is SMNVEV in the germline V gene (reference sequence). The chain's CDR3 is CASSSRQHKRGESTDTQYF. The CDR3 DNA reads TGTGCCAGCAGTTCCCGCCAGCACAAGCGGGGGGAGAGCACAGATACGCAGTATTTT.

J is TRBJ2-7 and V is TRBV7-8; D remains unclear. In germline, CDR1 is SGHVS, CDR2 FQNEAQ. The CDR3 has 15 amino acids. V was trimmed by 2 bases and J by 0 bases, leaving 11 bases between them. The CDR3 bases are TGTGCCAGCAGCTTATCGGCTAGTGACTCCTACGAGCAGTACTTC. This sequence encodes CASSLSASDSYEQYF.

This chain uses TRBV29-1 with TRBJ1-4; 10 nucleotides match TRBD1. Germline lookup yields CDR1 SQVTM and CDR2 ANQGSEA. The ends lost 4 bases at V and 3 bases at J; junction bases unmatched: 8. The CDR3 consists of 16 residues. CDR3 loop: CSVAGTGAGPNEKLFF. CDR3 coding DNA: TGCAGCGTTGCTGGGACAGGGGCTGGGCCTAATGAAAAACTGTTTTTT.

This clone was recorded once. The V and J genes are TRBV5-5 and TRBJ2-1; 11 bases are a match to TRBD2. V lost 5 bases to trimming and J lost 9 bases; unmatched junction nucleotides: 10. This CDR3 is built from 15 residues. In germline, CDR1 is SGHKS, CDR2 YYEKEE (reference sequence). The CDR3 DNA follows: TGTGCCAGCAGTTCCCCCGGGACTAGCGGAGTTGAGCAGTTCTTC. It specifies CASSSPGTSGVEQFF.